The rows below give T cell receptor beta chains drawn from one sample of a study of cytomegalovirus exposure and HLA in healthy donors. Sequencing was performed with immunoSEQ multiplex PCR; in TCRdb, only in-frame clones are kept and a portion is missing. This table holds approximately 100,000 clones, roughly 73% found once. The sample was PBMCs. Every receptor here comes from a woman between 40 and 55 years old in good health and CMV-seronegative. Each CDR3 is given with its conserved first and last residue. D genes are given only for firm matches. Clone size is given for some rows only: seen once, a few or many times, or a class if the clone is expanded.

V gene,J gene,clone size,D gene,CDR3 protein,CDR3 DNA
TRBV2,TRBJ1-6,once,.,CAERGSYNSPLHF,TGTGCCGAGCGCGGCTCCTATAATTCACCCCTCCACTTT
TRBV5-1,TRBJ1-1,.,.,CASSSGGGLYTEAFF,TGCGCCAGCAGCTCCGGGGGGGGGTTGTACACTGAAGCTTTCTTT
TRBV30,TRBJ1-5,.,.,CAWSKTVDSSNQPQHF,TGTGCCTGGAGCAAAACCGTTGACAGTAGCAATCAGCCCCAGCATTTT
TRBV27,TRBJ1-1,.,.,CASRPESWAQRAFF,TGTGCCAGCAGACCAGAAAGTTGGGCCCAGCGGGCTTTCTTT
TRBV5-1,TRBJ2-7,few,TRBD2,CASSLGGTSGDRGQYF,TGCGCCAGCAGTCTGGGGGGGACTAGCGGGGACCGGGGGCAGTACTTC
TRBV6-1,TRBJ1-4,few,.,CASSEARGGGEKLFF,TGTGCCAGCAGTGAAGCGCGGGGAGGTGGTGAAAAACTGTTTTTT
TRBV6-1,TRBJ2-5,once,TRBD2,CASSEVFFGGMEETQYF,TGTGCCAGCAGTGAAGTTTTTTTCGGGGGGATGGAAGAGACCCAGTACTTC
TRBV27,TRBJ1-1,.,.,CASSFFSGALNTEAFF,TGTGCCAGCAGTTTTTTTTCAGGGGCACTGAACACTGAAGCTTTCTTT
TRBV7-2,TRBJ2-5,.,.,CASSQAQTQYF,TGTGCCAGCAGTCAAGCCCAGACCCAGTACTTC
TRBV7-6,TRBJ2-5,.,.,CASSFVGLKETQYF,TGTGCCAGCAGCTTCGTTGGACTCAAAGAGACCCAGTACTTC
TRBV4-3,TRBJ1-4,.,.,CASSLGGGGTNEKLFF,TGCGCCAGCAGCCTCGGAGGGGGGGGCACTAATGAAAAACTGTTTTTT
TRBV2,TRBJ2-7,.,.,CASSSGVNYEQYF,TGTGCCAGCAGCTCCGGTGTAAACTACGAGCAGTACTTC
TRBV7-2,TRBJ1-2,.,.,CASSQRLGGNYGYTF,TGTGCCAGCAGCCAGCGGTTGGGAGGTAACTATGGCTACACCTTC
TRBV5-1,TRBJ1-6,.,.,CASSLRTGNSPLHF,TGCGCCAGCAGCTTAAGAACAGGGAATTCACCCCTCCACTTT
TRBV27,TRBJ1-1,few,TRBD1,CASSLQDRENTEAFF,TGTGCCAGCAGTCTCCAGGACAGGGAGAACACTGAAGCTTTCTTT
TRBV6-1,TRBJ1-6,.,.,CASSEGTAFRISPLHF,TGTGCCAGCAGTGAAGGAACAGCCTTTCGGATCTCACCCCTCCACTTT
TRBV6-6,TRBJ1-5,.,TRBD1,CASSGQGPQPQHF,TGTGCCAGCAGTGGACAGGGCCCGCAGCCCCAGCATTTT
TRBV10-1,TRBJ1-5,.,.,CASLSGVKNQPQHF,TGCGCCAGTCTATCAGGGGTTAAGAATCAGCCCCAGCATTTT
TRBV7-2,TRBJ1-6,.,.,CASSFTGYPRSPLHF,TGTGCCAGCAGCTTCACAGGGTACCCTCGTTCACCCCTCCACTTT
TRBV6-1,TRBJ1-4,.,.,CATHRVMDEKLFF,TGTGCCACCCACAGGGTGATGGATGAAAAACTGTTTTTT
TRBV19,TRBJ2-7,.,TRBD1,CASSIGDSYEQYF,TGTGCCAGTAGTATTGGGGACAGTTACGAGCAGTACTTC
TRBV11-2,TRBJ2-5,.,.,CASSPRTEETQYF,TGTGCCAGCAGCCCCCGCACAGAAGAGACCCAGTACTTC
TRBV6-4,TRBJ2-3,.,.,CASSDGTSTDTQYF,TGTGCCAGCAGTGACGGTACTAGCACAGATACGCAGTATTTT
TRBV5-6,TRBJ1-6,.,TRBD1,CASSLGGTGTSPLHF,TGTGCCAGCAGCTTGGGGGGGACAGGTACTTCACCCCTCCACTTT
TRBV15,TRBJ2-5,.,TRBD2,CATSRDNPKAGGPGTQYF,TGTGCCACCAGCAGAGATAACCCTAAAGCGGGGGGGCCTGGGACCCAGTACTTC
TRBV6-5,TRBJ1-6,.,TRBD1,CASSWTGDNSPLHF,TGTGCCAGCAGTTGGACAGGGGATAATTCACCCCTCCACTTT
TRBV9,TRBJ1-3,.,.,CASSVADRSGNTIYF,TGTGCCAGCAGCGTGGCCGATCGTTCTGGAAACACCATATATTTT
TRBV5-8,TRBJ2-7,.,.,CASSFGTYSSYEQYF,TGTGCCAGCAGTTTCGGGACATACAGCTCCTACGAGCAGTACTTC
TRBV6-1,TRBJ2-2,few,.,CASTAGATNTGELFF,TGTGCCAGCACCGCTGGGGCTACGAACACCGGGGAGCTGTTTTTT
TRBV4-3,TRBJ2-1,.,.,CASSRDPLGSYNEQFF,TGCGCCAGCAGCCGCGATCCCCTCGGCTCCTACAATGAGCAGTTCTTC
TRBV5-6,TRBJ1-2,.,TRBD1,CASSSDRGQGYTF,TGTGCCAGCAGTTCGGACAGGGGCCAAGGCTACACCTTC
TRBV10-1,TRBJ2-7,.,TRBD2,CASSPPGGLAYEQYF,TGCGCCAGCAGTCCCCCGGGGGGACTAGCCTACGAGCAGTACTTC
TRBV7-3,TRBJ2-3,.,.,CASSLTPGYTDTQYF,TGTGCCAGCAGCTTAACTCCCGGGTACACAGATACGCAGTATTTT
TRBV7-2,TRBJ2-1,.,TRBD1,CASSQGQAYNEQFF,TGTGCCAGCAGCCAAGGACAGGCGTACAATGAGCAGTTCTTC
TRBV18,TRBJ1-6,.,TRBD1,CASSSYGTGYGSPLHF,TGTGCCAGCTCATCCTACGGGACAGGGTATGGTTCACCCCTCCACTTT
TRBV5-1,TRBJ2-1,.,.,CASSFDYTYNEQFF,TGCGCCAGCAGCTTCGACTATACCTACAATGAGCAGTTCTTC
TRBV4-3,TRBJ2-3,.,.,CASSQGAGIRTDTQYF,TGCGCCAGCAGCCAAGGGGCGGGGATCCGAACAGATACGCAGTATTTT
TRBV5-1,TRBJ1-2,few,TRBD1,CASSLKDRGYGYTF,TGCGCCAGCAGCCTTAAGGACAGGGGCTATGGCTACACCTTC
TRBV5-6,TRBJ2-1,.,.,CASSLTWTGVNEQFF,TGTGCCAGCAGCTTGACGTGGACCGGGGTCAATGAGCAGTTCTTC
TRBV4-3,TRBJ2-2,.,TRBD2,CASSQDASGIWAGELFF,TGCGCCAGCAGCCAAGACGCTAGCGGGATCTGGGCCGGGGAGCTGTTTTTT
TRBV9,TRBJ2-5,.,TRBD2,CASSVATASGSETQYF,TGTGCCAGCAGCGTAGCTACTGCTAGCGGGTCAGAGACCCAGTACTTC
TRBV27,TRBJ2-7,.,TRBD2,CASSQLAGGLGQYF,TGTGCCAGCAGTCAACTAGCGGGGGGACTGGGGCAGTACTTC
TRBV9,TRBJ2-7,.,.,CASSVDASRSYEQYF,TGTGCCAGCAGCGTAGACGCGTCCCGGTCCTACGAGCAGTACTTC
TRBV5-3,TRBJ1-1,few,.,CARSPSQGSLLNTEAFF,TGTGCCAGAAGCCCGAGCCAGGGATCTTTGCTGAACACTGAAGCTTTCTTT
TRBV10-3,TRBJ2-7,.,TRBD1,CAISGTGDYEQYF,TGTGCCATCTCCGGGACAGGGGATTACGAGCAGTACTTC
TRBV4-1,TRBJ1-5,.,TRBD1,CASSQVGQGVQPQHF,TGCGCCAGCAGCCAAGTCGGACAGGGGGTTCAGCCCCAGCATTTT
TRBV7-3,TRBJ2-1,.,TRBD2,CASSFFGLADNEQFF,TGTGCCAGCAGCTTTTTTGGACTAGCCGATAATGAGCAGTTCTTC
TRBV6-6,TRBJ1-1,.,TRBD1,CASSYRTGDWTEAFF,TGTGCCAGCAGTTACCGGACAGGGGATTGGACTGAAGCTTTCTTT
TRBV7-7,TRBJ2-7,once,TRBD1,CASSLKGGSEQYF,TGTGCCAGCAGCTTAAAAGGGGGCAGCGAGCAGTACTTC
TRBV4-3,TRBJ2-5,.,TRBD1,CASSQGYRGKETQYF,TGCGCCAGCAGCCAAGGCTACAGGGGCAAGGAGACCCAGTACTTC
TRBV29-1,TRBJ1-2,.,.,CSVEGPSLQGYGYTF,TGCAGCGTTGAAGGACCGTCATTGCAGGGCTATGGCTACACCTTC
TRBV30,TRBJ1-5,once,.,CAWSSEGQPQHF,TGTGCCTGGAGTTCGGAGGGTCAGCCCCAGCATTTT
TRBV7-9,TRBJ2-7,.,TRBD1,CASSLEGARLYEQYF,TGTGCCAGCAGCTTAGAGGGGGCCCGCCTTTACGAGCAGTACTTC
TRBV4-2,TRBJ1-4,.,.,CASSQDGQSNEKLFF,TGTGCCAGCAGCCAAGATGGACAGTCGAATGAAAAACTGTTTTTT